This passage covers 8 T cell receptor beta chains from one sample sequenced in a study of T cells in Graves' hyperthyroidism and ophthalmopathy. The TCR beta CDR3 regions underwent amplification using RNA transcripts as the source. Carried out on the TCR CDR3, a first-round RT-PCR used the HTBI primer set. TCRdb processed the multiplex PCR reads anew with MiXCR; each CDR3 protein has one entry. The repertoire has around 190,000 distinct CDR3 sequences, approximately 16% of them found once; the top ten carry roughly 55%. The sample was blood. Receptors originate from a woman aged 45-65 years with Graves' hyperthyroidism.

The chain recombines TRBV5-1 with TRBJ2-5; no clear D. Germline V CDR1 and CDR2: SGHRS, YFSETQ. The V end lost 0 bases, the J end lost 3 bases, and 9 bases lay between the germline ends. The CDR3 length is 14 residues. The CDR3 coding sequence is TGCGCCAGCAGCTTGGTTCGGCAAGAAGAGACCCAGTACTTC. Its translation is CASSLVRQEETQYF.

This chain links TRBV20-1 with TRBJ2-1; 11 nucleotides align to TRBD2. The CDR3 runs 16 residues. V shed 6 bases and J 4 bases; nucleotides not matched to a gene: 11. CDR1 is DFQATT and CDR2 is SNEGSKA in the germline V gene (reference sequence). The CDR3 loop is CSANGGLAEIYNEQFF. The CDR3 DNA sequence: TGCAGTGCAAACGGGGGACTAGCGGAGATATACAATGAGCAGTTCTTC.

This clonotype has ten or more counts. The rearrangement uses TRBV5-5 and TRBJ1-1; D is unresolved. The CDR3 covers 14 residues. Germline CDR1 and CDR2: SGHKS and YYEKEE (reference sequence). V was pared by 4 bases and J by 1 base, with 11 bases between. CDR3 protein: CASSLDIANTEAFF. CDR3 DNA: TGTGCCAGCAGCCTAGACATTGCGAACACTGAAGCTTTCTTT.

This clonotype has a handful of counts. The chain employs TRBV6-1 and TRBJ2-3; maybe TRBD2 (6 bases). The V end was cut by 5 bases, the J end by 4 bases, with 16 bases between. The CDR3 is 15 amino acids. The V gene's germline CDR1 is MNHNS and CDR2 SASEGT. CDR3 residues: CASSLSGLVADTQYF. CDR3 DNA sequence: TGTGCCAGCAGTCTATCGGGACTTGTGGCAGATACGCAGTATTTT.

This clonotype was observed at least ten times. The gene calls are TRBV27 and TRBJ2-3, with 13 bases matching TRBD2. The CDR3 sequence is 16 residues long. Trimming at V came to 6 bases and at J to 3 bases, leaving 6 bases not matched to a gene. The germline V gene has CDR1 MNHEY and CDR2 SMNVEV (reference sequence). The CDR3 nucleotides read TGTGCCAGCAGCTTAGGGGGACTAGCGGGAACAGATACGCAGTATTTT. This encodes CASSLGGLAGTDTQYF.

The J gene is TRBJ2-3, the V gene TRBV7-9, with D possibly matching TRBD2 (5 bases). This CDR3 is built from 11 residues. The V and J ends lost 7 bases and 6 bases respectively, with 8 bases between them. The germline CDR1 and CDR2 sequences are SEHNR and FQNEAQ (reference sequence). The CDR3 nucleotides read TGTGCCAGCACCCGAGGGGATACGCAGTATTTT. Its translation is CASTRGDTQYF.

This clonotype was found many times. The rearrangement links TRBV6-5 to TRBJ1-5; the D is unclear. The germline CDR1 and CDR2 sequences are MNHEY and SVGAGI. CDR3 size: 14 residues. V shed 2 bases and J shed 0 bases, with 5 bases lying between them. The CDR3 DNA is TGTGCCAGCAGTTACGGGTCTAGCAATCAGCCCCAGCATTTT. Translating it yields CASSYGSSNQPQHF.

The rearrangement uses TRBV7-6 and TRBJ2-7; D is possibly TRBD2 (5 bases). CDR3 length: 16 residues. Trimming took 7 bases from V and 7 from J, leaving 26 bases between them. The germline V gene has CDR1 SGHVS and CDR2 FNYEAQ. In DNA, the CDR3 is TGTGCCAGCATCCCGAACGGGGTAGCGAGGCCGGGAGAGCAGTACTTC. Translation: CASIPNGVARPGEQYF.